This T cell receptor beta chain was documented in a study of regulatory T cells in long-lasting Graves disease. Study details: More than 5 years of antithyroid drugs with positive TSH receptor antibodies defined persistent Graves' disease.

Relying on iRepertoire HTBI primers and Arm-PCR of CDR3 regions, the team built TCR beta libraries. As originally analysed: The identification of approximately 62 TRBV and 11 to 15 TRBJ segments was made across samples. MiXCR was run by TCRdb on the multiplex PCR reads, yielding one entry per CDR3 protein. V and J calls and clone size were set by TCRdb, not the authors. This sample has 600,000 to 800,000 distinct CDR3 sequences, with around 30% found just once. There are 15 residues in the CDR3. Trimming pared 5 bases from V and 4 bases from J, leaving 17 bases between. This clonotype was counted at least ten times. Its antigen is unknown. Study results and caveats: Persistent disease was associated with favored TRBV28 usage and with favored use of TRBJ1-2 and TRBJ2-5.

Time point defined: persistent/refractory GD, antithyroid drugs over 5 years with positive TRAb. Scientists built the TCR library using RNA that was extracted from PBMCs. Patients came from an endocrinology department in Xi'an, China. The sequences come from peripheral blood mononuclear cells (PBMCs), collected when the disease was refractory, from a patient treated with antithyroid drugs. This receptor was obtained from a female donor with Graves disease. This sequence joins TRBV12-3 or TRBV12-4 and TRBJ1-1; a possible D gene is TRBD1 (5 bases). CDR3 DNA sequence: TGTGCCAGCAGTGCCAACACAGGTGGAGGCACTGAAGCTTTCTTT. Translation: CASSANTGGGTEAFF.